A selection of T cell receptor beta chains follows, all from one sample in a study of cytomegalovirus exposure and HLA in healthy donors. Profiling relied on immunoSEQ multiplex PCR, and the TCRdb table lists in-frame clones only, not all of them. The table shows approximately 180,000 clones, with about 82% occurring only once. Input material: PBMCs. Receptor source: a woman under 30 in good health and CMV-seronegative. CDR3s include the opening cysteine and the closing phenylalanine or tryptophan. The order of the fields is V gene, D gene, J gene, clone size, CDR3 DNA, CDR3 protein. The D gene is left open where the match is weak. Clone size is stated in some rows and not others, as once, few, many or a class when expanded.

V gene: TRBV5-4
D gene: TRBD2
J gene: TRBJ2-2
clone size: -
CDR3 DNA: TGTGCCAGCAGCCCGACTAGCGGTAACACCGGGGAGCTGTTTTTT
CDR3 protein: CASSPTSGNTGELFF

V gene: TRBV2
D gene: -
J gene: TRBJ1-5
clone size: few
CDR3 DNA: TGTGCCAGCAGCCTAAGTCAGCCCCAGCATTTT
CDR3 protein: CASSLSQPQHF

V gene: TRBV7-9
D gene: -
J gene: TRBJ1-3
clone size: -
CDR3 DNA: TGTGCCAGCAGCTTAGACAGGGCTGGAAACACCATATATTTT
CDR3 protein: CASSLDRAGNTIYF

V gene: TRBV5-5
D gene: TRBD1
J gene: TRBJ1-4
clone size: -
CDR3 DNA: TGTGCCAGCAGCTCACAGGGGGCTCGAGCTAATGAAAAACTGTTTTTT
CDR3 protein: CASSSQGARANEKLFF

V gene: TRBV12-2
D gene: -
J gene: TRBJ2-2
clone size: -
CDR3 DNA: TGTGCAAGTCGCTTAGCGTGTAGGCGCGGGAGGGATTCTGTAGCCGGGGAGCTGTTTTTT
CDR3 protein: CASRLACRRGRDSVAGELFF

V gene: TRBV29-1
D gene: -
J gene: TRBJ2-7
clone size: -
CDR3 DNA: TGCAGCTATTTGTCAGGGGGGTACGAGCAGTACTTC
CDR3 protein: CSYLSGGYEQYF

V gene: TRBV27
D gene: -
J gene: TRBJ2-7
clone size: -
CDR3 DNA: TGTGCCAGCAGTTTGTCCCCCATCGGACAGGGAGGGAGGTTCTACGAGCAGTACTTC
CDR3 protein: CASSLSPIGQGGRFYEQYF

V gene: TRBV7-2
D gene: -
J gene: TRBJ2-7
clone size: -
CDR3 DNA: TGTGCCAGCAGCTTATATAGTCAGGGGACCCCCTCCTACGAGCAGTACTTC
CDR3 protein: CASSLYSQGTPSYEQYF

V gene: TRBV5-6
D gene: -
J gene: TRBJ1-2
clone size: -
CDR3 DNA: TGTGCCAGCAGCTTGGGTGGGGCGCACTATGGCTACACCTTC
CDR3 protein: CASSLGGAHYGYTF

V gene: TRBV7-9
D gene: TRBD1
J gene: TRBJ2-2
clone size: -
CDR3 DNA: TGTGCCAGCAGCCCCAGGGGGCCGAGGACCGGGGAGCTGTTTTTT
CDR3 protein: CASSPRGPRTGELFF

V gene: TRBV5-4
D gene: -
J gene: TRBJ2-2
clone size: -
CDR3 DNA: TGTGCCAGCAGCAAAACAGGAGCCCACACCGGGGAGCTGTTTTTT
CDR3 protein: CASSKTGAHTGELFF

V gene: TRBV11-3
D gene: -
J gene: TRBJ2-2
clone size: -
CDR3 DNA: TGTGCCAGCAGCTTGAGAAAGGGGTGGGGGGAGACGGGCACCGGGGAGCTGTTTTTT
CDR3 protein: CASSLRKGWGETGTGELFF

V gene: TRBV25-1
D gene: TRBD1
J gene: TRBJ1-3
clone size: -
CDR3 DNA: TGTGCCAGCAGTGGACACCCGGGACAGGGGTCTGGAAACACCATATATTTT
CDR3 protein: CASSGHPGQGSGNTIYF

V gene: TRBV2
D gene: -
J gene: TRBJ1-1
clone size: once
CDR3 DNA: TGTGCCAGCAGTGCAACTCGGGACACTGAAGCTTTCTTT
CDR3 protein: CASSATRDTEAFF

V gene: TRBV6-5
D gene: -
J gene: TRBJ1-1
clone size: once
CDR3 DNA: TGTGCCAGCAGTTACTCGAACCAGGACTTGAACACTGAAGCTTTCTTT
CDR3 protein: CASSYSNQDLNTEAFF

V gene: TRBV6-1
D gene: TRBD1
J gene: TRBJ1-1
clone size: -
CDR3 DNA: TGTGCCAGCAGTGAAGCCGAGGCCTACGGGACAGGGGTTGAGGACACTGAAGCTTTCTTT
CDR3 protein: CASSEAEAYGTGVEDTEAFF

V gene: TRBV5-4
D gene: TRBD1
J gene: TRBJ1-1
clone size: -
CDR3 DNA: TGTGCCAGCCGAAAAGGACAGGGTATTATGAACACTGAAGCTTTCTTT
CDR3 protein: CASRKGQGIMNTEAFF

V gene: TRBV6-6
D gene: -
J gene: TRBJ1-2
clone size: -
CDR3 DNA: TGTGCCAGCGCCCAGGGGTCTTACTATGGCTACACCTTC
CDR3 protein: CASAQGSYYGYTF

V gene: TRBV5-1
D gene: -
J gene: TRBJ1-4
clone size: -
CDR3 DNA: TGCGCCAGCAGCTTAGGGAGCCCCAACTATGAAGAAAAACTGTTTTTT
CDR3 protein: CASSLGSPNYEEKLFF

V gene: TRBV2
D gene: -
J gene: TRBJ2-1
clone size: -
CDR3 DNA: TGTGCCAGCAGTGAAGCGGAGAATGAGCAGTTCTTC
CDR3 protein: CASSEAENEQFF

V gene: TRBV7-8
D gene: -
J gene: TRBJ2-3
clone size: -
CDR3 DNA: TGTGCCAGCAGCTTAGACCGGGGGGATACGCAGTATTTT
CDR3 protein: CASSLDRGDTQYF

V gene: TRBV6-1
D gene: -
J gene: TRBJ1-2
clone size: -
CDR3 DNA: TGTGCCAGCAGAACCAGGTTCCACGTCGGCTACACCTTC
CDR3 protein: CASRTRFHVGYTF

V gene: TRBV7-6
D gene: -
J gene: TRBJ1-4
clone size: -
CDR3 DNA: TGTGCCAGTAGTATGCGCTCGGGGGAACTGTTTTTT
CDR3 protein: CASSMRSGELFF

V gene: TRBV7-9
D gene: TRBD2
J gene: TRBJ2-7
clone size: -
CDR3 DNA: TGTGCCAGCAGCTCCCCCGTTGGGCTAGCGGGAGGCCCCGGCTACGAGCAGTACTTC
CDR3 protein: CASSSPVGLAGGPGYEQYF

V gene: TRBV28
D gene: TRBD1
J gene: TRBJ1-2
clone size: -
CDR3 DNA: TGTGCCAGCAGTCTCTATCTCGGGACAGGGGGAGGCTACACCTTC
CDR3 protein: CASSLYLGTGGGYTF

V gene: TRBV5-1
D gene: TRBD1
J gene: TRBJ1-1
clone size: -
CDR3 DNA: TGCGCCAGCAGCTTGGACTACAGGGGGCCGGGGATCCTGAACACTGAAGCTTTCTTT
CDR3 protein: CASSLDYRGPGILNTEAFF

V gene: TRBV29-1
D gene: TRBD1
J gene: TRBJ1-3
clone size: -
CDR3 DNA: TGCAGCGTTGATGCGTGGACAGGGCCTAACTCTGGAAACACCATATATTTT
CDR3 protein: CSVDAWTGPNSGNTIYF

V gene: TRBV2
D gene: TRBD1
J gene: TRBJ2-7
clone size: -
CDR3 DNA: TGTGCCAGCACCCGACAAGGGGACAGCTCCTACGAGCAGTACTTC
CDR3 protein: CASTRQGDSSYEQYF

V gene: TRBV19
D gene: TRBD2
J gene: TRBJ2-5
clone size: -
CDR3 DNA: TGTGCCAGTAGTAGCGGGACTAGCGGGGGGCGCGGTTCGGAGACCCAGTACTTC
CDR3 protein: CASSSGTSGGRGSETQYF

V gene: TRBV5-8
D gene: -
J gene: TRBJ1-2
clone size: -
CDR3 DNA: TGTGCCAGCAGCTTGGTACCGGGAGGCTATGGCTACACCTTC
CDR3 protein: CASSLVPGGYGYTF